This T cell receptor (beta chain) emerged from a study of T cell responses to AZD1222 COVID-19 vaccine. Overall study results and limits: The CD4 TCRs associated with vaccination extended across spike and predominated at 160-218 and 743-854.

Germline V gene sequence: CDR1 MDHEN, CDR2 SYDVKM. Trimming shortened V by 3 bases and J by 14 bases, and 14 bases separated the two germline ends. The CDR3 covers 12 residues. Sequencing was performed with immunoSEQ multiplex PCR; in TCRdb, only in-frame clones are kept and a portion is missing. The data show 95,000 to 100,000 clones, with around 87% seen just once and roughly a tenth held by the top ten. A remark on this clone: The antigen is not known.

V is TRBV28 and J is TRBJ2-1; unclear D gene. The sequence was obtained from an adult who received the AZD1222 COVID-19 vaccine. The source material was peripheral blood, sampled 28 days after the second AZD1222 dose. The DNA of the CDR3 is TGTGCCAGCAGTTTGGTGGGGTATTCAGAGTTCTTC. The encoded protein is CASSLVGYSEFF.